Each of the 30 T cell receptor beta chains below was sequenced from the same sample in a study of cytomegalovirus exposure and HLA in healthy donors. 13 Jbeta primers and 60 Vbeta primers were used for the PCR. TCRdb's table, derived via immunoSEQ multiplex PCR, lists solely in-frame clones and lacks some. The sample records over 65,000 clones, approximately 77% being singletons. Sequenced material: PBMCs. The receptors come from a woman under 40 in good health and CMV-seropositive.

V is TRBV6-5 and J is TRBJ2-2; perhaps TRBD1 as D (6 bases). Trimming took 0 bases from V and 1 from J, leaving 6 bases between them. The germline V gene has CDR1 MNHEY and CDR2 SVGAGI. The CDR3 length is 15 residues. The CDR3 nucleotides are TGTGCCAGCAGTTACTCGACAGGGAACACCGGGGAGCTGTTTTTT. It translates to CASSYSTGNTGELFF.

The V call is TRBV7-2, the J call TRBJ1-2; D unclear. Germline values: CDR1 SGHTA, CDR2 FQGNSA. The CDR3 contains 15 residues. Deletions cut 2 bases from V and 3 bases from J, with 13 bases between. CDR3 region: CASSLSFPVHYGYTF. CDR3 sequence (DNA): TGTGCCAGCAGCTTATCCTTCCCGGTCCACTATGGCTACACCTTC.

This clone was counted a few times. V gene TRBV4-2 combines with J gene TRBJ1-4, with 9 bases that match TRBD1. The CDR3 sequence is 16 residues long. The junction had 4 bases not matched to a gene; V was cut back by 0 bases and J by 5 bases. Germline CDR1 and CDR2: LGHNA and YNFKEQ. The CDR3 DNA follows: TGTGCCAGCAGCCAAGATCTCGGGACAGGGAATGAAAAACTGTTTTTT. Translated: CASSQDLGTGNEKLFF.

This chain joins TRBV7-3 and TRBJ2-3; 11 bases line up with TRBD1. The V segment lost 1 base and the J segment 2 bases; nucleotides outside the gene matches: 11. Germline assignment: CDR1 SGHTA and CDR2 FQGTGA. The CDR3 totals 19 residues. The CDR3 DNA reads TGTGCCAGCAGCTTAAGTTGGACAGGGGGCGCGGTGGACACAGATACGCAGTATTTT. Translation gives CASSLSWTGGAVDTDTQYF.

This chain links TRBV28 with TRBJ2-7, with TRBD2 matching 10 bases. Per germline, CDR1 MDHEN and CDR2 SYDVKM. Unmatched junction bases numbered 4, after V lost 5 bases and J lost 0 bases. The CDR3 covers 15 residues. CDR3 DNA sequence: TGTGCCAGCAGTGTGGGACTAGCGATCTCCTACGAGCAGTACTTC. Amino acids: CASSVGLAISYEQYF.

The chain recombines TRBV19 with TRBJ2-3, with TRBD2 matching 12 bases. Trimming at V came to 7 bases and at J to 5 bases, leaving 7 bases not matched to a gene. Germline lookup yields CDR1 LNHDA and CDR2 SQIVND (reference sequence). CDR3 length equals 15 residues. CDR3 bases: TGTGCCAGTACCCCGACTAGCGGGAGTTTAGATACGCAGTATTTT. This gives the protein CASTPTSGSLDTQYF.

CDR3 protein: CASSLAGGGYSQNYGYTF. Written as DNA, the CDR3 is TGTGCCAGCAGTTTAGCAGGTGGGGGGTACTCCCAAAACTATGGCTACACCTTC. The rearrangement links TRBV27 to TRBJ1-2; D is perhaps TRBD1 (5 bases). There are 18 residues in the CDR3. The ends were cut back, 2 bases at V and 2 bases at J, with 21 bases in the middle. Germline assignment: CDR1 MNHEY and CDR2 SMNVEV (reference sequence).

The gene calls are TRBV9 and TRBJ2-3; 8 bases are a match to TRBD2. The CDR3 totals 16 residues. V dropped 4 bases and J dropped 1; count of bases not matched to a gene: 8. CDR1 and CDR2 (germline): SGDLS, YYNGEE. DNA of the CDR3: TGTGCCAGCAGCCCCTCTAGCGGGTCGGGCACAGATACGCAGTATTTT. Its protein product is CASSPSSGSGTDTQYF.

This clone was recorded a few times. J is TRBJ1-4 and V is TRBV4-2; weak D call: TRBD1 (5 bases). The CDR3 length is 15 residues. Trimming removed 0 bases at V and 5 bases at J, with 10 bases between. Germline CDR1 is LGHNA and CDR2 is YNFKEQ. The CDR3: CASSQEGQGNEKLFF. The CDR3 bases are TGTGCCAGCAGCCAAGAAGGGCAGGGAAATGAAAAACTGTTTTTT.

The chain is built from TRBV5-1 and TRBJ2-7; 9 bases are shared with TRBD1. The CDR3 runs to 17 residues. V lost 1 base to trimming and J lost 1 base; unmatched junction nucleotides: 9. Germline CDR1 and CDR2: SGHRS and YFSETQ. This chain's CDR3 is CASSLTGQGSQSYEQYF. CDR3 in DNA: TGCGCCAGCAGCTTGACAGGACAGGGGTCTCAATCCTACGAGCAGTACTTC.

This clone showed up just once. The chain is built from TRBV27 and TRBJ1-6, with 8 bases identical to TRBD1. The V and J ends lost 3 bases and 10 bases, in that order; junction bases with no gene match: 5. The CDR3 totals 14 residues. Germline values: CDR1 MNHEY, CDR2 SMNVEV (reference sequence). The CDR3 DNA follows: TGTGCCAGCAGTTTCCAGGGGGCCGGCTCACCCCTCCACTTT. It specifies CASSFQGAGSPLHF.

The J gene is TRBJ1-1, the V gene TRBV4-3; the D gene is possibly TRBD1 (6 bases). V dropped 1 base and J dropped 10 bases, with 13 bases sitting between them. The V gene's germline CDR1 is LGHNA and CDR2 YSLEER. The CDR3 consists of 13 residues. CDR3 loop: CASSQATGFPAFF. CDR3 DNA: TGCGCCAGCAGCCAAGCGACAGGCTTTCCAGCTTTCTTT.

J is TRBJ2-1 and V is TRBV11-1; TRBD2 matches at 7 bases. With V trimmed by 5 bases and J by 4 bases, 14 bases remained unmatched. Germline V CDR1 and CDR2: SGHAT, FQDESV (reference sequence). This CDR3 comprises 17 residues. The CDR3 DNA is TGTGCCAGCAGCCAAACCTGGGGCGGGAGCGCATACAATGAGCAGTTCTTC. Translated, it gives CASSQTWGGSAYNEQFF.

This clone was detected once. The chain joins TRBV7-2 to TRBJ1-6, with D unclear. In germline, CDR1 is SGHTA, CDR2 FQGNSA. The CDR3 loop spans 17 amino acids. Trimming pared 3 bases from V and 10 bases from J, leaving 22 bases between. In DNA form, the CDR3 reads TGTGCCAGCAGCTTTAATCCCGCGGGAGGGATCAACTCACCCCTCCACTTT. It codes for CASSFNPAGGINSPLHF. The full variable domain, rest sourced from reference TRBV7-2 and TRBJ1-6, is GAGVSQSPSNKVTEKGKDVELRCDPISGHTALYWYRQSLGQGLEFLIYFQGNSAPDKSGLPSDRFSAERTGGSVSTLTIQRTQQEDSAVYLCASSFNPAGGINSPLHFGNGTRLTVT.

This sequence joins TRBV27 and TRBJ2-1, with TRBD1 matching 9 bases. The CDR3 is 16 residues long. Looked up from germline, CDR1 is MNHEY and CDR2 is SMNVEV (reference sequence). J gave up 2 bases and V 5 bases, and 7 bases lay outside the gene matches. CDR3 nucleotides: TGTGCCAGCAGTATACAGGGGGCGGTCACCTACAATGAGCAGTTCTTC. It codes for CASSIQGAVTYNEQFF.

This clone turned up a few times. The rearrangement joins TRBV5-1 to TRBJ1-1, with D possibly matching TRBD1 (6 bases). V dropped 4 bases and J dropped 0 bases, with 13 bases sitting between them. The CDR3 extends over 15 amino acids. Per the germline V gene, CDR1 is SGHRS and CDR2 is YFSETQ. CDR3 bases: TGCGCCAGCAGCCCCGACAGGCGGTTGAACACTGAAGCTTTCTTT. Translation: CASSPDRRLNTEAFF.

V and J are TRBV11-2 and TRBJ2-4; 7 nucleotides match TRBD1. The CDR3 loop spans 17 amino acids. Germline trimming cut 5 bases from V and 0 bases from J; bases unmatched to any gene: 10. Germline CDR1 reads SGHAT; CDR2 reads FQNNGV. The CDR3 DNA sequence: TGTGCCAGCAGCGAATTCCCGGGACAGCTAGCCAAAAACATTCAGTACTTC. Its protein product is CASSEFPGQLAKNIQYF.

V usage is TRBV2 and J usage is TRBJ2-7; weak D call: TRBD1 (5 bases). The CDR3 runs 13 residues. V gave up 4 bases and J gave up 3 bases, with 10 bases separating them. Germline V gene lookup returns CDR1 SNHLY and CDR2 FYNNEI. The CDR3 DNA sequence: TGTGCCAGCAGTGCCAGGGCTTTCTACGAGCAGTACTTC. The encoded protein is CASSARAFYEQYF.

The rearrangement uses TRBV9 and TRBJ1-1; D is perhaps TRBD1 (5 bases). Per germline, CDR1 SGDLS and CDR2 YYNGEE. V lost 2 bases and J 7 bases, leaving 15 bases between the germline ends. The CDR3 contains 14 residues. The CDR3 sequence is CASSVGRGKLEAFF. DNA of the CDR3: TGTGCCAGCAGCGTCGGGAGGGGAAAGCTTGAAGCTTTCTTT. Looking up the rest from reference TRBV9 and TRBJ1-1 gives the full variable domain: DSGVTQTPKHLITATGQRVTLRCSPRSGDLSVYWYQQSLDQGLQFLIQYYNGEERAKGNILERFSAQQFPDLHSELNLSSLELGDSALYFCASSVGRGKLEAFFGQGTRLTVV.

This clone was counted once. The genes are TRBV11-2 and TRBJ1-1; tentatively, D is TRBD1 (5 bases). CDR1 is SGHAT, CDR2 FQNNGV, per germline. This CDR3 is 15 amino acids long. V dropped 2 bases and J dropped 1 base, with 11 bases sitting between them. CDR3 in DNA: TGTGCCAGCAGCTTAAAGGTCGGGGGGAACACTGAAGCTTTCTTT. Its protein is CASSLKVGGNTEAFF.

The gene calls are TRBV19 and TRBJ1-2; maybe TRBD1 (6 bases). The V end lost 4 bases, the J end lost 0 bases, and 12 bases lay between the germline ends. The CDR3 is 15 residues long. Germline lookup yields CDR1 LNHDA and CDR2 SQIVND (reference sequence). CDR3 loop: CASSTRDTANYGYTF. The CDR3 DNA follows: TGTGCCAGTAGTACTCGGGACACCGCTAACTATGGCTACACCTTC. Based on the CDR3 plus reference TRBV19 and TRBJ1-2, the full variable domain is DGGITQSPKYLFRKEGQNVTLSCEQNLNHDAMYWYRQDPGQGLRLIYYSQIVNDFQKGDIAEGYSVSREKKESFPLTVTSAQKNPTAFYLCASSTRDTANYGYTFGSGTRLTVV.

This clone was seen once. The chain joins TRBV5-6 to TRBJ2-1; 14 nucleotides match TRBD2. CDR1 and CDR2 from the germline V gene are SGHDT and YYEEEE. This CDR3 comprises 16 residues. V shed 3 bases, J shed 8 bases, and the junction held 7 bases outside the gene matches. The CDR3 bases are TGTGCCAGCAGCTCCGGGACTAGCGGGAGTCCCCATGAGCAGTTCTTC. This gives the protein CASSSGTSGSPHEQFF. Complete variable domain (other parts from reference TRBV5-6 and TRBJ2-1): DAGVTQSPTHLIKTRGQQVTLRCSPKSGHDTVSWYQQALGQGPQFIFQYYEEEERQRGNFPDRFSGHQFPNYSSELNVNALLLGDSALYLCASSSGTSGSPHEQFFGPGTRLTVL.

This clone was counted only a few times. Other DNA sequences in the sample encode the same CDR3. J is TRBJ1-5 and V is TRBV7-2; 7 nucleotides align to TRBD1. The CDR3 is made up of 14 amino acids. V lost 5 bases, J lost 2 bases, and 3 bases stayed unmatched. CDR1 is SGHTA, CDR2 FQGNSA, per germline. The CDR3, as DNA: TGTGCCAGCAGCCCTACAGGGGGCAATCAGCCCCAGCATTTT. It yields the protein CASSPTGGNQPQHF.

The CDR3 sequence: CASSPGQAYSPLHF. CDR3 coding DNA: TGTGCCAGCAGCCCGGGACAGGCCTATTCACCCCTCCACTTT. The gene calls are TRBV7-2 and TRBJ1-6; 8 bases match TRBD1. The CDR3 is 14 residues long. The germline CDR1 and CDR2 sequences are SGHTA and FQGNSA. Unmatched junction bases numbered 5, after V lost 5 bases and J lost 8 bases.

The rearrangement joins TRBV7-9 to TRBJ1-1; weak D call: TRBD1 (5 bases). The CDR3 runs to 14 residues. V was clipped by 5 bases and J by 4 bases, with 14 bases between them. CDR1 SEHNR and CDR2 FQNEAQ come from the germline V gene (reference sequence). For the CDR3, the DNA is TGTGCCAGCAGCCCCCTAGGGGTAGGCACTGAAGCTTTCTTT. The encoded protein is CASSPLGVGTEAFF. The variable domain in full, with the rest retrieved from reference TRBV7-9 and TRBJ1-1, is DTGVSQNPRHKITKRGQNVTFRCDPISEHNRLYWYRQTLGQGPEFLTYFQNEAQLEKSRLLSDRFSAERPKGSFSTLEIQRTEQGDSAMYLCASSPLGVGTEAFFGQGTRLTVV.

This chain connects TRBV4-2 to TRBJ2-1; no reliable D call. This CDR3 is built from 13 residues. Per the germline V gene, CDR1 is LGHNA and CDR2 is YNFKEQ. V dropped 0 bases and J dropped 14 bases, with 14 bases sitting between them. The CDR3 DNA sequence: TGTGCCAGCAGCCAAGATCTTACACAGTTGGAGTTCTTC. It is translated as CASSQDLTQLEFF.

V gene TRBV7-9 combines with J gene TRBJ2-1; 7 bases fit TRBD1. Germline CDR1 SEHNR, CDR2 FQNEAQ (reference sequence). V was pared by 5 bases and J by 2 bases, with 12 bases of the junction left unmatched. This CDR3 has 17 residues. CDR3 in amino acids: CASSRGSRDSTYNEQFF. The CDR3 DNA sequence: TGTGCCAGCAGCCGAGGGAGCCGGGACAGCACCTACAATGAGCAGTTCTTC.

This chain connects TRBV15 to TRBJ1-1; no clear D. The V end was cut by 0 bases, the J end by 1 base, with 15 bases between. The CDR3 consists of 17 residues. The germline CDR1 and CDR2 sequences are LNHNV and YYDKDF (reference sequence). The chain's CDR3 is CATSRDFFITANTEAFF. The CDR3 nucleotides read TGTGCCACCAGCAGAGATTTCTTTATTACAGCGAACACTGAAGCTTTCTTT.

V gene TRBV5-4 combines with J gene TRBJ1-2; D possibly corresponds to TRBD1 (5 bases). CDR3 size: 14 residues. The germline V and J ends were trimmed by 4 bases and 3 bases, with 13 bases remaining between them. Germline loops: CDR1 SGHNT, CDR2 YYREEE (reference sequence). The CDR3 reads CASSPDNSHYGYTF. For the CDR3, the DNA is TGTGCCAGCAGCCCGGACAACAGCCACTATGGCTACACCTTC.

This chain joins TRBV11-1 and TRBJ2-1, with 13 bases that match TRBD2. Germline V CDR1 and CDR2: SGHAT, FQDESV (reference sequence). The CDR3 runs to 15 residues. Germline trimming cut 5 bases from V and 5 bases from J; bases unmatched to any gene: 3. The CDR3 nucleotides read TGTGCCAGCAGCGTCGGGACTAGCGGGAACAATGAGCAGTTCTTC. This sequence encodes CASSVGTSGNNEQFF.